The source of this T cell receptor (beta chain) is a study of technical replicates of blood from a handful of donors. Here immunoSEQ multiplex PCR was the method, and the copy in TCRdb shows in-frame clones only, minus some. The sample yields roughly 80,000 clones, about nine tenths seen once. V lost 11 bases and J lost 2, with 15 bases in between. The CDR3 loop spans 13 amino acids. The V gene's germline CDR1 is MNHEY and CDR2 SVGAGI. The chain joins TRBV6-5 to TRBJ2-5; TRBD2 is a possible D gene (6 bases). The TCR comes from a human donor in good health. The sample taken for sequencing was T cells isolated from PBMCs. The CDR3 nucleotides read TGTGCCGGAACGGGAGACCAACAAGAGACCCAGTACTTC. Translated, it gives CAGTGDQQETQYF.